The T cell receptor (beta chain) under discussion was sequenced for a study of blood T cell repertoires in COVID-19. Method: immunoSEQ multiplex PCR; TCRdb's copy keeps in-frame clones and lacks some. Among about 200,000 clones, about nine tenths were seen once, and the ten largest hold 5.5% to 8%. The CDR3 spans 20 residues. Trimming took 2 bases from V and 0 from J; bases not matched to a gene: 15. Germline lookup yields CDR1 MNHEY and CDR2 SVGEGT. The receptor was isolated from a man in his sixties who had recovered from COVID-19. Sequenced material: peripheral blood. The V and J genes are TRBV6-2 or TRBV6-3 and TRBJ2-3, with 9 bases identical to TRBD2. The CDR3 nucleotides read TGTGCCAGCAGTTACGATCCCCCCAGCGGGAGGTTGCGGAGCACAGATACGCAGTATTTT. Its translation: CASSYDPPSGRLRSTDTQYF.